This TCR beta chain was obtained from a study of OX40 agonist ivuxolimab in advanced cancers. Turning to the study itself: Administration of intravenous ivuxolimab to patients occurred every 2 weeks at 0.01 to 10 mg/kg.

The protocol was immunoSEQ multiplex PCR, while the TCRdb copy is restricted to in-frame clones and leaves out a portion. The sample holds about 87,000 clones, over 80% seen once. Study results and limitations: The expanded peripheral T cells' antigen specificity was not determined.

Looked up from germline, CDR1 is MNHNS and CDR2 is SASEGT. V lost 1 base to trimming and J lost 3 bases, with 6 bases between them. This CDR3 contains 13 residues. This clone appeared once. Its antigen remains unidentified. Patients were excluded for autoimmune disease history or systemic immunosuppression. Baseline was the first blood sampling point, followed by cycle 4 day 1 and cycle 7 day 1. This TCR was sampled from an adult with an advanced solid tumor such as melanoma, head and neck, liver or kidney cancer. The rearrangement links TRBV6-1 to TRBJ1-1; D call uncertain. Here the sequenced sample was CD4+ or CD8+ T cells sorted from blood, taken in a trial of the OX40 agonist ivuxolimab. Here the CDR3 reads CASSEVPDTEAFF. In nucleotides, the CDR3 is TGTGCCAGCAGTGAAGTACCAGACACTGAAGCTTTCTTT.